This is a list of T cell receptor beta chains from one sample in a study of T cell repertoires in cytomegalovirus infection. No antigens are known for them. TCRdb re-called the reads with MiXCR, one entry per CDR3 protein. This table holds fewer than 1,000,000 distinct CDR3 sequences, approximately 31% found once. The sequenced sample was cultured CD8+ T cells from PBMCs, obtained from culture after CMV antigen stimulation. These receptor sequences come from a human donor in good health (CMV status not recorded). Some clones in this sample may be carry-over from other donors' samples. The CDR3 runs from the conserved cysteine through the conserved F or W. D genes are given only for firm matches. Clone size, where shown, is once, few, many, or a class for clones that have expanded.

v_call: TRBV7-2; j_call: TRBJ1-1; d_call: NA; clone_size: many; cdr3_aa: CASSGTMNTEAFF; cdr3_nt: TGTGCCAGCAGCGGGACAATGAACACTGAAGCTTTCTTT
v_call: TRBV7-4; j_call: TRBJ2-7; d_call: TRBD2; clone_size: NA; cdr3_aa: CASRGRELTYEQYF; cdr3_nt: TGTGCCAGCAGGGGGAGGGAGTTGACCTACGAGCAGTACTTC
v_call: TRBV7-6; j_call: TRBJ1-4; d_call: TRBD1; clone_size: NA; cdr3_aa: CASSAGQGSGLFF; cdr3_nt: TGTGCCAGCAGCGCGGGACAGGGCAGCGGCCTGTTTTTT
v_call: TRBV6-6; j_call: TRBJ2-1; d_call: TRBD2; clone_size: few; cdr3_aa: CAIGGGPSYNEQFF; cdr3_nt: TGTGCCATCGGGGGGGGGCCGAGCTACAATGAGCAGTTCTTC
v_call: TRBV6-1; j_call: TRBJ2-3; d_call: NA; clone_size: NA; cdr3_aa: CASSERAHYSADTRYF; cdr3_nt: TGTGCCAGCAGTGAAAGGGCCCACTATAGCGCAGATACGCGGTATTTT
v_call: TRBV4-1; j_call: TRBJ2-5; d_call: NA; clone_size: NA; cdr3_aa: CASSQANDQETQYF; cdr3_nt: TGCGCCAGCAGCCAAGCCAACGACCAAGAGACCCAGTACTTC
v_call: TRBV6-1; j_call: TRBJ2-5; d_call: NA; clone_size: few; cdr3_aa: CASSPLGSYRETQYF; cdr3_nt: TGTGCCAGCAGTCCACTTGGATCTTACCGGGAGACCCAGTACTTC
v_call: TRBV19; j_call: TRBJ2-5; d_call: NA; clone_size: NA; cdr3_aa: CASSIEEETQYF; cdr3_nt: TGTGCCAGTAGTATAGAGGAAGAGACCCAGTACTTC
v_call: TRBV27; j_call: TRBJ2-7; d_call: TRBD1; clone_size: few; cdr3_aa: CASSFLSPGQERWGEYEQYF; cdr3_nt: TGTGCCAGCAGTTTTCTGTCACCGGGACAGGAGCGATGGGGGGAATACGAGCAGTACTTC
v_call: TRBV20-1; j_call: TRBJ2-5; d_call: TRBD2; clone_size: NA; cdr3_aa: CSGTSGGAWETQYF; cdr3_nt: TGCAGTGGCACTAGCGGGGGGGCGTGGGAGACCCAGTACTTC
v_call: TRBV20-1; j_call: TRBJ2-7; d_call: TRBD1; clone_size: NA; cdr3_aa: CSAGGRRQGASYEQYF; cdr3_nt: TGCAGTGCTGGTGGGCGACGGCAGGGGGCCTCCTACGAGCAGTACTTC
v_call: TRBV29-1; j_call: TRBJ1-2; d_call: NA; clone_size: NA; cdr3_aa: CSVEKGIDGYTF; cdr3_nt: TGCAGCGTTGAAAAAGGGATCGATGGCTACACCTTC
v_call: TRBV7-2; j_call: TRBJ1-6; d_call: TRBD1; clone_size: many; cdr3_aa: CASSLGSGQATYNSPLHF; cdr3_nt: TGTGCCAGCAGCTTAGGATCGGGACAGGCCACCTATAATTCACCCCTCCACTTT
v_call: TRBV24-1; j_call: TRBJ2-1; d_call: NA; clone_size: NA; cdr3_aa: CATSVEEGQSSYNEQFF; cdr3_nt: TGTGCCACCAGTGTAGAGGAAGGGCAGAGCTCCTACAATGAGCAGTTCTTC
v_call: TRBV27; j_call: TRBJ1-5; d_call: NA; clone_size: NA; cdr3_aa: CASRTGNSNQPQHF; cdr3_nt: TGTGCCAGCAGGACAGGCAATAGCAATCAGCCCCAGCATTTT
v_call: TRBV27; j_call: TRBJ1-1; d_call: NA; clone_size: NA; cdr3_aa: CASSSGTASNTEAFF; cdr3_nt: TGTGCCAGCAGCTCCGGGACGGCTTCGAACACTGAAGCTTTCTTT
v_call: TRBV6-1; j_call: TRBJ2-7; d_call: NA; clone_size: once; cdr3_aa: CVSSEALGGAYEQYF; cdr3_nt: TGTGTCAGCAGTGAAGCGCTGGGGGGCGCGTACGAGCAGTACTTC
v_call: TRBV7-9; j_call: TRBJ2-1; d_call: NA; clone_size: few; cdr3_aa: CASSFPGVHLYNEQFF; cdr3_nt: TGTGCCAGCAGCTTCCCAGGGGTTCATCTTTACAATGAGCAGTTCTTC
v_call: TRBV20-1; j_call: TRBJ1-1; d_call: NA; clone_size: few; cdr3_aa: CSVTRRQLNTEAFF; cdr3_nt: TGCAGTGTCACCCGGAGACAGCTGAACACTGAAGCTTTCTTT
v_call: TRBV15; j_call: TRBJ2-7; d_call: NA; clone_size: NA; cdr3_aa: CATSRVPASTESVGEQYF; cdr3_nt: TGTGCCACCAGCAGAGTCCCAGCAAGTACGGAGTCCGTGGGGGAGCAGTACTTC
v_call: TRBV10-3; j_call: TRBJ2-1; d_call: NA; clone_size: once; cdr3_aa: CAIREIGVENEQFF; cdr3_nt: TGTGCCATCAGGGAAATAGGGGTGGAGAATGAGCAGTTCTTC
v_call: TRBV6-1; j_call: TRBJ2-7; d_call: NA; clone_size: NA; cdr3_aa: CASSYPGGFEQYF; cdr3_nt: TGTGCCAGCAGTTATCCAGGGGGGTTCGAGCAGTACTTC
v_call: TRBV4-1; j_call: TRBJ2-1; d_call: NA; clone_size: NA; cdr3_aa: CASSHLTGHNEQFF; cdr3_nt: TGCGCCAGCAGCCATCTGACCGGACACAATGAGCAGTTCTTC
v_call: TRBV27; j_call: TRBJ2-3; d_call: NA; clone_size: NA; cdr3_aa: CASSLARLHGTDTQYF; cdr3_nt: TGTGCCAGCAGTTTAGCGCGACTCCACGGCACAGATACGCAGTATTTT
v_call: TRBV29-1; j_call: TRBJ2-7; d_call: NA; clone_size: NA; cdr3_aa: CSVQGLGPFEQYF; cdr3_nt: TGCAGCGTTCAAGGTTTGGGTCCTTTCGAGCAGTACTTC
v_call: TRBV7-9; j_call: TRBJ1-3; d_call: TRBD1; clone_size: many; cdr3_aa: CASSQTGTVSGNTIYF; cdr3_nt: TGTGCCAGCAGCCAAACCGGGACAGTTTCTGGAAACACCATATATTTT
v_call: TRBV10-3; j_call: TRBJ2-3; d_call: TRBD2; clone_size: NA; cdr3_aa: CAISDSTSGAWTDTQYF; cdr3_nt: TGTGCCATCAGTGATAGTACTAGCGGGGCCTGGACAGATACGCAGTATTTT
v_call: TRBV10-3; j_call: TRBJ2-6; d_call: NA; clone_size: few; cdr3_aa: CAITSAGVFSGANVLTF; cdr3_nt: TGTGCCATCACTTCTGCAGGGGTATTCTCTGGGGCCAACGTCCTGACTTTC
v_call: TRBV12-3/TRBV12-4; j_call: TRBJ1-2; d_call: NA; clone_size: few; cdr3_aa: CASSLAPRAQYGYTF; cdr3_nt: TGTGCCAGCAGTTTAGCGCCCAGGGCCCAATATGGCTACACCTTC
v_call: TRBV7-9; j_call: TRBJ1-1; d_call: TRBD1; clone_size: few; cdr3_aa: CASSPRDRRPPEAFF; cdr3_nt: TGTGCCAGCAGCCCCCGGGACAGGCGGCCCCCCGAAGCTTTCTTT
v_call: TRBV4-3; j_call: TRBJ1-6; d_call: NA; clone_size: few; cdr3_aa: CASSLGTQGSPLHF; cdr3_nt: TGCGCCAGCAGCCTGGGGACACAAGGATCACCCCTCCACTTT